This T cell receptor beta chain derives from a study of cytomegalovirus exposure and HLA in healthy donors. These donors counted as nominally healthy when sampled, but unrecorded immune exposures were likely. The PCR had 60 Vbeta and 13 Jbeta primers. Some clones are missing from TCRdb's copy, which holds only in-frame ones; the method was immunoSEQ multiplex PCR. The repertoire holds approximately 150,000 clones, around 80% seen once, with about 13% in the top ten. Germline assignment: CDR1 LGHNT and CDR2 FRNRAP. Trimming left V 1 base short and J 7 bases short, with 10 bases between. This CDR3 is built from 13 residues.

The V call is TRBV12-5, the J call TRBJ2-5; D call uncertain. The clonotype was recovered from a middle-aged man in good health and CMV-seropositive. Sequenced material: PBMCs. The CDR3 is CASGLGAGGTQYF. The CDR3 DNA follows: TGTGCTAGTGGTTTGGGGGCAGGTGGGACCCAGTACTTC.